This T cell receptor beta chain was profiled in a study of Graves' ophthalmopathy and Graves' hyperthyroidism. Study-wide points: Separation of ophthalmopathy from stable hyperthyroidism was achieved by a 13-signature model, at roughly 88% sensitivity and roughly 81% specificity.

This clonotype was detected a few times. Its antigen remains unknown. The CDR3 is 13 residues long. The V gene lost 5 bases and the J gene lost 4 bases, with 12 bases spanning the gap. Amplified material comprised TCR beta CDR3 regions derived from RNA transcripts. HTBI primers were employed in first-round RT-PCR, then a second-round multiplex PCR followed. One entry per CDR3 protein, called by TCRdb with MiXCR from the multiplex PCR reads. The sample has roughly 380,000 distinct CDR3 sequences; 15% are singletons. Ophthalmopathy not arising within 18 months of follow-up defined hyperthyroidism as stable. Hyperthyroidism patients, all newly diagnosed, had under 2 months' duration and ages of 18 to 65.

The chain has TRBV12-3 or TRBV12-4 and TRBJ2-7; D gene unclear. This sequence was found in a woman aged 18-35 years with stable Graves' hyperthyroidism. The sequenced sample was peripheral blood. CDR3 residues: CASSGRRRYEQYF. The CDR3 nucleotides read TGTGCCAGCAGTGGACGACGAAGATACGAGCAGTACTTC.